The 11 T cell receptor beta chains below come from one sample, sequenced in a study of cytomegalovirus exposure and HLA in healthy donors. It was with 60 Vbeta and 13 Jbeta primers that the PCR ran. Method: immunoSEQ multiplex PCR; TCRdb's copy keeps in-frame clones and lacks some. The sample has about 120,000 clones, 82% seen once. Sequencing input: PBMCs. These receptor sequences come from a woman in her late teens or twenties in good health and CMV-seronegative.

This clone rates as medium-sized. CDR3 sequence (DNA): TGTGCCACCACGACAGGGGGCACTGGGGCCAACGTCCTGACTTTC. Residues: CATTTGGTGANVLTF. V usage is TRBV6-1 and J usage is TRBJ2-6; 10 bases line up with TRBD1. The CDR3 is 15 amino acids. V lost 10 bases and J lost 2; bases outside the gene matches: 5. In germline, CDR1 is MNHNS, CDR2 SASEGT.

V gene TRBV5-1 combines with J gene TRBJ2-7; 9 positions match TRBD2. The V gene's germline CDR1 is SGHRS and CDR2 YFSETQ. V dropped 0 bases and J dropped 0; count of bases not matched to a gene: 4. The CDR3 consists of 16 residues. The chain's CDR3 is CASSLVAGALSYEQYF. The CDR3 DNA follows: TGCGCCAGCAGCTTGGTAGCGGGAGCCCTCTCCTACGAGCAGTACTTC.

The genes are TRBV11-2 and TRBJ2-5; 9 positions agree with TRBD2. CDR1 is SGHAT, CDR2 FQNNGV, per germline. V lost 1 base to trimming and J lost 4 bases; unmatched junction nucleotides: 4. There are 15 residues in the CDR3. CDR3 in DNA: TGTGCCAGCAGCTTAGGAGCGGGAGGAGGAGAGACCCAGTACTTC. Its protein is CASSLGAGGGETQYF. The whole variable domain, remainder taken from reference TRBV11-2 and TRBJ2-5, is EAGVAQSPRYKIIEKRQSVAFWCNPISGHATLYWYQQILGQGPKLLIQFQNNGVVDDSQLPKDRFSAERLKGVDSTLKIQPAKLEDSAVYLCASSLGAGGGETQYFGPGTRLLVL.

This clone has just a few counts. The chain uses TRBV7-2 and TRBJ2-5; 8 positions match TRBD1. This CDR3 contains 14 residues. V gave up 5 bases and J gave up 6 bases; unmatched junction bases: 8. Germline V gene data show CDR1 as SGHTA and CDR2 as FQGNSA. The DNA of the CDR3 is TGTGCCAGCAGCCCCGACAGGGGCATACAGACCCAGTACTTC. Translating gives CASSPDRGIQTQYF. The variable domain in full, with the rest retrieved from reference TRBV7-2 and TRBJ2-5, is GAGVSQSPSNKVTEKGKDVELRCDPISGHTALYWYRQSLGQGLEFLIYFQGNSAPDKSGLPSDRFSAERTGGSVSTLTIQRTQQEDSAVYLCASSPDRGIQTQYFGPGTRLLVL.

Worth noting for this clone: The same CDR3 arises from other DNA sequences in this sample as well. The chain carries TRBV6-4 and TRBJ2-2, with no clear D. Germline assignment: CDR1 MRHNA and CDR2 SNTAGT. V lost 0 bases and J 7 bases, leaving 6 bases between the germline ends. The CDR3 covers 13 residues. Here the CDR3 reads CASSDSASGELFF. The CDR3 bases are TGTGCCAGCAGTGACTCGGCTAGCGGGGAGCTGTTTTTT.

The V and J genes are TRBV10-3 and TRBJ1-1, with D possibly being TRBD1 (5 bases). The CDR3 runs 17 residues. Trimming removed 0 bases from V and 3 bases from J, with 17 bases in between. Germline assignment: CDR1 ENHRY and CDR2 SYGVKD. The CDR3: CAISESAWGERDTEAFF. CDR3 sequence (DNA): TGTGCCATCAGTGAGTCGGCCTGGGGGGAAAGGGACACTGAAGCTTTCTTT.

Only a few counts were recorded for this clone. This CDR3 reads CASSHFERTRKLFF. CDR3 coding DNA: TGTGCCAGTAGCCATTTTGAGAGAACCCGAAAACTGTTTTTT. The chain has TRBV19 and TRBJ1-4, with no clear D. The germline V gene has CDR1 LNHDA and CDR2 SQIVND (reference sequence). This CDR3 contains 14 residues. V gave up 6 bases and J gave up 10 bases, with 18 bases separating them. The full variable domain, in which reference TRBV19 and TRBJ1-4 provide the parts outside the CDR3, is DGGITQSPKYLFRKEGQNVTLSCEQNLNHDAMYWYRQDPGQGLRLIYYSQIVNDFQKGDIAEGYSVSREKKESFPLTVTSAQKNPTAFYLCASSHFERTRKLFFGSGTQLSVL.

This chain joins TRBV30 and TRBJ1-2, with a tentative D call TRBD1 (5 bases). Germline V CDR1 and CDR2: GTSNPN, SVGIG (reference sequence). This CDR3 is built from 14 residues. With 5 bases removed from V and 3 bases from J, the gap between germline ends came to 16 bases. The CDR3 DNA reads as TGTGCCTGGCGTAAAGACAGTTCCCACTATGGCTACACCTTC. It codes for CAWRKDSSHYGYTF.

The chain has TRBV4-2 and TRBJ2-7; D may be TRBD2 (6 bases). The CDR3 has 16 residues. V was cut by 0 bases and J by 0 bases, with 12 bases left in between. Germline lookup yields CDR1 LGHNA and CDR2 YNFKEQ. This CDR3 is CASSQEDGGNSYEQYF. The DNA for the CDR3 is TGTGCCAGCAGCCAAGAGGACGGCGGGAACTCCTACGAGCAGTACTTC.

This sequence joins TRBV25-1 and TRBJ1-4; D call uncertain. Trimming removed 4 bases at V and 6 bases at J, with 12 bases between. Germline CDR1 MGHDK, CDR2 SYGVNS. This CDR3 is built from 14 residues. CDR3 in DNA: TGTGCCAGCAGTGGACCCGGGTGGGATGAAAAACTGTTTTTT. Translated, it gives CASSGPGWDEKLFF.

The V call is TRBV6-6, the J call TRBJ2-7; possibly TRBD2 for D (5 bases). Germline values: CDR1 MNHNY, CDR2 SVGAGI (reference sequence). The CDR3 consists of 14 residues. V dropped 8 bases and J dropped 1 base, with 15 bases sitting between them. The CDR3 here is CASSTPRESYEQYF. Here the CDR3 DNA reads TGTGCCAGCTCCACCCCTCGGGAATCCTACGAGCAGTACTTC.